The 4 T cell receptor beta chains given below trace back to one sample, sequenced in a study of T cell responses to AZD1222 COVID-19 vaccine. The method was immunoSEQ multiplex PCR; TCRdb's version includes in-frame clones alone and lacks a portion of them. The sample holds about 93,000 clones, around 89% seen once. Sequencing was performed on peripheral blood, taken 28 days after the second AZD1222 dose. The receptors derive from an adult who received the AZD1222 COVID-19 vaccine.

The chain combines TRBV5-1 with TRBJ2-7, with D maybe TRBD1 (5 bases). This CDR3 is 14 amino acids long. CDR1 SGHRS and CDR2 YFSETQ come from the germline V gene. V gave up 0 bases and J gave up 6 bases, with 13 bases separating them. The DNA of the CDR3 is TGCGCCAGCAGCTTGGTGGCAGGGTCGGTCGAGCAGTACTTC. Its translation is CASSLVAGSVEQYF.

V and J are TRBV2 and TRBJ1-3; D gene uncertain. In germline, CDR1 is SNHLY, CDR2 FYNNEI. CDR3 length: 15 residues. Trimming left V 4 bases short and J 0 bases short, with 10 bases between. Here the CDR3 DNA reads TGTGCCAGCAGTGGCACGGTTCTCTCTGGAAACACCATATATTTT. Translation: CASSGTVLSGNTIYF.

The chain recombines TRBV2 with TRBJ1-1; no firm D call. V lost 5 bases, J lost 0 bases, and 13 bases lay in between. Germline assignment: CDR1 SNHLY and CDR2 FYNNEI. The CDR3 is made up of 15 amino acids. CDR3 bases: TGTGCCAGCAGTAATGGGCGGGGAATGAACACTGAAGCTTTCTTT. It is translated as CASSNGRGMNTEAFF.

The DNA of the CDR3 is TGCGCCAGCAGCTTGGGCGGTGGAGGGGATACGCAGTATTTT. This sequence encodes CASSLGGGGDTQYF. The J gene is TRBJ2-3, the V gene TRBV5-1; possibly TRBD2 for D (6 bases). From germline, CDR1 is SGHRS and CDR2 YFSETQ. V was trimmed by 0 bases and J by 6 bases, leaving 11 bases between them. The CDR3 extends over 14 amino acids.